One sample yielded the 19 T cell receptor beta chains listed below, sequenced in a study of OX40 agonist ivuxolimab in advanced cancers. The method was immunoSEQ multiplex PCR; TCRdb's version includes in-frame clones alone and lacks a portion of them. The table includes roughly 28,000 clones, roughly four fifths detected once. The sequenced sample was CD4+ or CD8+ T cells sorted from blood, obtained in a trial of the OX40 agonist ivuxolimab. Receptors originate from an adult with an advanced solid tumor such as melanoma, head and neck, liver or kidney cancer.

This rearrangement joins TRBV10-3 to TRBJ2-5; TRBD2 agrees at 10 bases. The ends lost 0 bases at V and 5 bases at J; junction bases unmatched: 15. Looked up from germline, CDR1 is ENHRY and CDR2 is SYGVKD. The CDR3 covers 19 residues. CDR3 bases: TGTGCCATCAGTGAGTCGGGGCTAGCGGGAGATCGGTTGGTGGAGACCCAGTACTTC. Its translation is CAISESGLAGDRLVETQYF.

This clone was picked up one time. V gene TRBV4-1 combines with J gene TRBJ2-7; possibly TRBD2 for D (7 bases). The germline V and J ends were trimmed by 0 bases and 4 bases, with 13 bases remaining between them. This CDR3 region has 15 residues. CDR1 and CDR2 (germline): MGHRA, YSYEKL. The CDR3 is CASSQDRGAQYEQYF. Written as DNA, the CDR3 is TGCGCCAGCAGCCAAGATCGGGGGGCGCAGTACGAGCAGTACTTC.

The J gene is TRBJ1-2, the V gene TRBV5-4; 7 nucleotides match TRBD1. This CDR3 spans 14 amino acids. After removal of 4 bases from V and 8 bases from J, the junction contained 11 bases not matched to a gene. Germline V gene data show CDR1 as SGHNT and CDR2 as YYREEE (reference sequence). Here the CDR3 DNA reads TGTGCCAGCAGCATACTTACAGGGGCTTGGGGCTACACCTTC. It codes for CASSILTGAWGYTF.

CDR3 bases: TGTGCCAGCAGTTTGGGACAGGATGCGTACTACAATGAGCAGTTCTTC. Translated: CASSLGQDAYYNEQFF. This chain uses TRBV28 with TRBJ2-1, with 8 nucleotides matching TRBD1. The CDR3 is 16 amino acids. The ends lost 3 bases at V and 3 bases at J; junction bases unmatched: 7. Germline V gene data show CDR1 as MDHEN and CDR2 as SYDVKM.

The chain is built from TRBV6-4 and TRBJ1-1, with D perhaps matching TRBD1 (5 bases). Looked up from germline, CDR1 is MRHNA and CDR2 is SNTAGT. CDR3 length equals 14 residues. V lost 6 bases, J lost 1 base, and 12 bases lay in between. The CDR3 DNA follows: TGTGCCAGCAGGCCAGGGCCCGAGAACACTGAAGCTTTCTTT. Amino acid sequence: CASRPGPENTEAFF.

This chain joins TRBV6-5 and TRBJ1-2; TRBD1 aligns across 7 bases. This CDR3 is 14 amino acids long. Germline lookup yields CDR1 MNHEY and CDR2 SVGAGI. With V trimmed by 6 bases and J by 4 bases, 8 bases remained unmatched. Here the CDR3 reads CASRDRQGGYGYTF. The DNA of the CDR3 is TGTGCCAGCAGAGACAGACAGGGCGGCTATGGCTACACCTTC.

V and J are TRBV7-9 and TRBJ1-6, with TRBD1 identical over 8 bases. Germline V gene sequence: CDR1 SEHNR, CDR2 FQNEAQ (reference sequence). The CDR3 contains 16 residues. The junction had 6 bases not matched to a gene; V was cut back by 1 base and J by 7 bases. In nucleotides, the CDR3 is TGTGCCAGCAGCTTAGGGCGACAGGGGAGAAATTCACCCCTCCACTTT. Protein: CASSLGRQGRNSPLHF.

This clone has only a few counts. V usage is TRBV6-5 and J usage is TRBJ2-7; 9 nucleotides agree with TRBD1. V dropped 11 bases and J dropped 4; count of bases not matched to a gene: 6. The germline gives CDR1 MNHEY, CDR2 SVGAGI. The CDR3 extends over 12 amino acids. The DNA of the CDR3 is TGTGCCGCAGGGACAGGGTGGTACGAGCAGTACTTC. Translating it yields CAAGTGWYEQYF.

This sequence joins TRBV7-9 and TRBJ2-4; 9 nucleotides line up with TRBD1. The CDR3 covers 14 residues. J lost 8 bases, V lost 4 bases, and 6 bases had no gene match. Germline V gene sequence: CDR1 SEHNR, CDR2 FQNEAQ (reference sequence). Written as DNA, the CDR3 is TGTGCCAGCAGCTCACAGGGGGCTAGGGACATTCAGTACTTC. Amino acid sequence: CASSSQGARDIQYF.

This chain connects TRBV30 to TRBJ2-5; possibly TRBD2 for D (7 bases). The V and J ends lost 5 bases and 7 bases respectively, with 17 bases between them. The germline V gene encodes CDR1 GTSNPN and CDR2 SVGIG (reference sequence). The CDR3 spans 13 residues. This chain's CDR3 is CAWLRPGGGTQYF. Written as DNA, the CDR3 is TGTGCCTGGTTAAGACCGGGGGGCGGGACCCAGTACTTC. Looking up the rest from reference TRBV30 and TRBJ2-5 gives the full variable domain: SQTIHQWPATLVQPVGSPLSLECTVEGTSNPNLYWYRQAAGRGLQLLFYSVGIGQISSEVPQNLSASRPQDRQFILSSKKLLLSDSGFYLCAWLRPGGGTQYFGPGTRLLVL.

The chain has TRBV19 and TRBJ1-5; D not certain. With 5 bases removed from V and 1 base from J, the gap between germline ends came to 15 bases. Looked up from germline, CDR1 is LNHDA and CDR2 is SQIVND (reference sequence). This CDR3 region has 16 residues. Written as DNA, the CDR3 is TGTGCCAGTAGTCAGCTCAGAGACCTCAGCAATCAGCCCCAGCATTTT. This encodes CASSQLRDLSNQPQHF.

The CDR3 is CASSSRTLRLAGEGDEQYF. The CDR3 DNA reads as TGTGCCAGCAGCTCCCGAACGTTAAGACTAGCGGGAGAGGGAGACGAGCAGTACTTC. The chain has TRBV7-2 and TRBJ2-7; the match to TRBD2 covers 12 bases. CDR3 length equals 19 residues. Losses at the gene ends were 4 bases for V and 5 bases for J; bases not matched to a gene: 18. Germline V CDR1 and CDR2: SGHTA, FQGNSA.

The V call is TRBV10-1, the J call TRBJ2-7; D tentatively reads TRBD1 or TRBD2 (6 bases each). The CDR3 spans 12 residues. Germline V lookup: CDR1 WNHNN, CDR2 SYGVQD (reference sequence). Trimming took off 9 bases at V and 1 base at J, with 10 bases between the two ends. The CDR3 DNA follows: TGCGCCAGGCGAGGGGGGTCCTACGAGCAGTACTTC. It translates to CARRGGSYEQYF.

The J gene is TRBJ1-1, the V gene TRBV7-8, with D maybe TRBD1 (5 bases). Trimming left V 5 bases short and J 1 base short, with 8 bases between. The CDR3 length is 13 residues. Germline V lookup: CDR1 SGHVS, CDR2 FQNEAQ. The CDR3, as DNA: TGTGCCAGCAGCCCTCAGGGGAACACTGAAGCTTTCTTT. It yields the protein CASSPQGNTEAFF.

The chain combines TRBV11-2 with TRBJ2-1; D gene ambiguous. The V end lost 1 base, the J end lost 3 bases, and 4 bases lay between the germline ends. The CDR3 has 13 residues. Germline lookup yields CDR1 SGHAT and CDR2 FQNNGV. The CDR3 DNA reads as TGTGCCAGCAGCTTAGGCAACTACAATGAGCAGTTCTTC. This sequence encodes CASSLGNYNEQFF.

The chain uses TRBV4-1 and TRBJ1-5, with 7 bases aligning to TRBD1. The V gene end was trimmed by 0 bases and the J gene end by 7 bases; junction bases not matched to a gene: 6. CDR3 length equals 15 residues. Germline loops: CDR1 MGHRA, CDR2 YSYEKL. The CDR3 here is CASSQDGTVGQPQHF. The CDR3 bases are TGCGCCAGCAGCCAAGATGGGACAGTGGGACAGCCCCAGCATTTT.

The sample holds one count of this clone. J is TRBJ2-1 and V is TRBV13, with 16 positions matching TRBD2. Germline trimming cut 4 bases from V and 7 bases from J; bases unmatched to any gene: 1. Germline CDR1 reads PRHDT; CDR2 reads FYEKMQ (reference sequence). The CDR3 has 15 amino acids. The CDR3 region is CASSWGLAGGNEQFF. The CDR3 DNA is TGTGCCAGCAGCTGGGGACTAGCGGGGGGGAATGAGCAGTTCTTC.

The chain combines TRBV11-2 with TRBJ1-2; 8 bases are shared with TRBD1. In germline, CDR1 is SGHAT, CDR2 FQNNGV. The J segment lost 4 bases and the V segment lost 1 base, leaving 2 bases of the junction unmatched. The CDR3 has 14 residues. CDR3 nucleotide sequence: TGTGCCAGCAGCTTAGGACAGGGGAGCTATGGCTACACCTTC. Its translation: CASSLGQGSYGYTF.

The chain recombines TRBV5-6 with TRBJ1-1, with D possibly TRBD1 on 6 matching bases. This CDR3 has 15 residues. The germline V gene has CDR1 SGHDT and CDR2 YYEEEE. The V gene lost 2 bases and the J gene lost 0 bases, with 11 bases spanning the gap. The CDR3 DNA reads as TGTGCCAGCAGCTTTACCCAGGGGTTGAACACTGAAGCTTTCTTT. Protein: CASSFTQGLNTEAFF.